This is a list of T cell receptor beta chains from one sample in a study of cytomegalovirus exposure and HLA in healthy donors. Profiling relied on immunoSEQ multiplex PCR, and the TCRdb table lists in-frame clones only, not all of them. This repertoire shows roughly 150,000 clones, roughly nine tenths found once; its top ten account for 4.5% to 7%. Material for sequencing was PBMCs. The receptors derive from a woman under 40 in good health and CMV-seronegative. The CDR3 runs from the conserved cysteine through the conserved F or W. Each record gives: J gene, clone size, V gene, D gene, CDR3 DNA, CDR3 protein. The D gene is left open where the match is weak. The size field is filled for only some rows; it gives once, few, many or a size class.

j_gene: TRBJ2-2; abundance: .; v_gene: TRBV10-3; d_gene: TRBD1; CDR3nt: TGTGCCACCAAGCCTGGGACAGGGTTCGTCATCGGGGAGCTGTTTTTT; CDR3aa: CATKPGTGFVIGELFF
j_gene: TRBJ2-7; abundance: once; v_gene: TRBV4-2; d_gene: .; CDR3nt: TGTGCCAGCAGCCAAGAACGCGCTGACTCCTACGAGCAGTACTTC; CDR3aa: CASSQERADSYEQYF
j_gene: TRBJ2-3; abundance: .; v_gene: TRBV13; d_gene: TRBD2; CDR3nt: TGTGCCAGCAGCGCCAGGACTAGAGGGAGCACAGATACGCAGTATTTT; CDR3aa: CASSARTRGSTDTQYF
j_gene: TRBJ1-2; abundance: .; v_gene: TRBV6-5; d_gene: .; CDR3nt: TGTGCCAGCAGTTACTCTGGAAGCCTTAACTATGGCTACACCTTC; CDR3aa: CASSYSGSLNYGYTF
j_gene: TRBJ2-2; abundance: .; v_gene: TRBV6-5; d_gene: .; CDR3nt: TGTGCCAGCTCAAGCGCGGGGGAGCTGTTTTTT; CDR3aa: CASSSAGELFF
j_gene: TRBJ2-2; abundance: .; v_gene: TRBV5-1; d_gene: TRBD2; CDR3nt: TGCGCCAGCAGCTCATCGTTCCGGGAGGCCCGGAACACCGGGGAGCTGTTTTTT; CDR3aa: CASSSSFREARNTGELFF
j_gene: TRBJ2-7; abundance: .; v_gene: TRBV6-1; d_gene: TRBD2; CDR3nt: TGTGCCAGCAGACCTGGAGGGACTAGCACCTACGAGCAGTACTTC; CDR3aa: CASRPGGTSTYEQYF
j_gene: TRBJ1-2; abundance: .; v_gene: TRBV4-3; d_gene: .; CDR3nt: TGCGCCAGCAGCCAAGCCATCCCACCAGGGCGGCATGGCTACACCTTC; CDR3aa: CASSQAIPPGRHGYTF
j_gene: TRBJ2-2; abundance: .; v_gene: TRBV15; d_gene: .; CDR3nt: TGTGCCACCAGCCGCAAGAACACCGGGGAGCTGTTTTTT; CDR3aa: CATSRKNTGELFF
j_gene: TRBJ2-3; abundance: .; v_gene: TRBV11-2; d_gene: TRBD2; CDR3nt: TGTGCCAGCAGCTTATCGGGGGGGCCGGGAGATACGCAGTATTTT; CDR3aa: CASSLSGGPGDTQYF
j_gene: TRBJ2-2; abundance: .; v_gene: TRBV5-1; d_gene: .; CDR3nt: TGCGCCAGCAGCTTGAGGGACGGGAACACCGGGGAGCTGTTTTTT; CDR3aa: CASSLRDGNTGELFF
j_gene: TRBJ2-3; abundance: .; v_gene: TRBV5-6; d_gene: .; CDR3nt: TGTGCCAGCAGCTCTGAAGCTGGCACAGATACGCAGTATTTT; CDR3aa: CASSSEAGTDTQYF
j_gene: TRBJ2-1; abundance: .; v_gene: TRBV19; d_gene: .; CDR3nt: TGTGCCAGTAGTATCGCAGGGGGGGACTACAATGAGCAGTTCTTC; CDR3aa: CASSIAGGDYNEQFF
j_gene: TRBJ1-2; abundance: .; v_gene: TRBV27; d_gene: .; CDR3nt: TGTGCCAGCAGTTTTCATAGGGGAGGAGGCTACACCTTC; CDR3aa: CASSFHRGGGYTF
j_gene: TRBJ2-7; abundance: .; v_gene: TRBV25-1; d_gene: TRBD1; CDR3nt: TGTGCCAGCAGTGAAGCCGGGACAGGGGTTGGCGAGCAGTACTTC; CDR3aa: CASSEAGTGVGEQYF
j_gene: TRBJ2-5; abundance: .; v_gene: TRBV5-1; d_gene: TRBD2; CDR3nt: TGCGCCAGCAGCTGGAGACTAGCGGGAGGGCCGGGCGGGCAAGAGACCCAGTACTTC; CDR3aa: CASSWRLAGGPGGQETQYF
j_gene: TRBJ1-4; abundance: few; v_gene: TRBV5-5; d_gene: .; CDR3nt: TGTGCCAGCAGCTTGGGGGTCGTCTCCGCTTGGGAAAAACTGTTTTTT; CDR3aa: CASSLGVVSAWEKLFF
j_gene: TRBJ2-7; abundance: .; v_gene: TRBV7-9; d_gene: .; CDR3nt: TGTGCCAGCAGCTTATCCGCGGGGGCCCTCTACGAGCAGTACTTC; CDR3aa: CASSLSAGALYEQYF
j_gene: TRBJ2-5; abundance: .; v_gene: TRBV7-2; d_gene: .; CDR3nt: TGTGCCAGCAGCTTAGGGGGGTTCGGAGAGACCCAGTACTTC; CDR3aa: CASSLGGFGETQYF
j_gene: TRBJ1-2; abundance: few; v_gene: TRBV19; d_gene: .; CDR3nt: TGTGCCAGTAGTATTTATAAGGCAGCCTTTTCGGAGGGCTACACCTTC; CDR3aa: CASSIYKAAFSEGYTF
j_gene: TRBJ1-6; abundance: .; v_gene: TRBV7-9; d_gene: TRBD1; CDR3nt: TGTGCCAGCAGCCCCGGGACAGTAAATAATTCACCCCTCCACTTT; CDR3aa: CASSPGTVNNSPLHF
j_gene: TRBJ1-1; abundance: .; v_gene: TRBV6-5; d_gene: .; CDR3nt: TGTGCCAGCAGTTCGACCGGCCTCCTGGGAGTGGCTGAAGCTTTCTTT; CDR3aa: CASSSTGLLGVAEAFF
j_gene: TRBJ1-4; abundance: .; v_gene: TRBV6-1; d_gene: .; CDR3nt: TGTGCCAGTGAGACAGTGGCTAATGAAAAACTGTTTTTT; CDR3aa: CASETVANEKLFF
j_gene: TRBJ1-4; abundance: .; v_gene: TRBV27; d_gene: TRBD1; CDR3nt: TGTGCCAGCAGTTTCGTAAGGGGACAGGGTCGTGAAAAACTGTTTTTT; CDR3aa: CASSFVRGQGREKLFF
j_gene: TRBJ2-3; abundance: .; v_gene: TRBV4-2; d_gene: TRBD2; CDR3nt: TGTGCCAGCAGCCAAGATCTAGCGGGGGGCACAGATACGCAGTATTTT; CDR3aa: CASSQDLAGGTDTQYF
j_gene: TRBJ1-1; abundance: .; v_gene: TRBV10-3; d_gene: .; CDR3nt: TGTGCCATCAGTGAGACCAGGGTTATCACTGAAGCTTTCTTT; CDR3aa: CAISETRVITEAFF
j_gene: TRBJ2-2; abundance: once; v_gene: TRBV19; d_gene: .; CDR3nt: TGTGCCAGTAGTCCCCGATTCCCCGGGGAGCTGTTTTTT; CDR3aa: CASSPRFPGELFF
j_gene: TRBJ1-2; abundance: .; v_gene: TRBV5-1; d_gene: .; CDR3nt: TGCGCCAGCAGCTATCGGGAAAACTATGGCTACACCTTC; CDR3aa: CASSYRENYGYTF
j_gene: TRBJ2-3; abundance: .; v_gene: TRBV4-2; d_gene: .; CDR3nt: TGTGCCAGCAGCCAAGGAGGACGGTACACAGATACGCAGTATTTT; CDR3aa: CASSQGGRYTDTQYF
j_gene: TRBJ1-1; abundance: .; v_gene: TRBV13; d_gene: .; CDR3nt: TGTGCCAGCAGCTTAATGGGATCTGAAGCTTTCTTT; CDR3aa: CASSLMGSEAFF
j_gene: TRBJ2-7; abundance: few; v_gene: TRBV4-1; d_gene: .; CDR3nt: TGCGCCAGCAGTCATGCCCCCCGGGGAATCTGGGAGCAGTACTTC; CDR3aa: CASSHAPRGIWEQYF
j_gene: TRBJ2-3; abundance: .; v_gene: TRBV15; d_gene: TRBD2; CDR3nt: TGTGCCACCAGCAGCAGGAATAGCGGGAGTTATGCAGATACGCAGTATTTT; CDR3aa: CATSSRNSGSYADTQYF
j_gene: TRBJ2-7; abundance: .; v_gene: TRBV7-2; d_gene: .; CDR3nt: TGTGCCAGCAGCTCAAGCGGGTCAGTAGCGCGGCAGTACTTC; CDR3aa: CASSSSGSVARQYF
j_gene: TRBJ1-2; abundance: .; v_gene: TRBV15; d_gene: .; CDR3nt: TGTGCCACCAGCAGAGAAAACTCCTACTACACCTTC; CDR3aa: CATSRENSYYTF
j_gene: TRBJ1-5; abundance: few; v_gene: TRBV7-6; d_gene: .; CDR3nt: TGTGCCAGCAGCTTAGGGCAGGAAGGCAATCAGCCCCAGCATTTT; CDR3aa: CASSLGQEGNQPQHF
j_gene: TRBJ2-2; abundance: .; v_gene: TRBV7-6; d_gene: .; CDR3nt: TGTGCCAGCAGCTTAGACAACACCGGGGAGCTGTTTTTT; CDR3aa: CASSLDNTGELFF
j_gene: TRBJ2-7; abundance: .; v_gene: TRBV30; d_gene: .; CDR3nt: TGTGCCTGGAGTCCTGGGGCGGGGGCCGGATCCTACGAGCAGTACTTC; CDR3aa: CAWSPGAGAGSYEQYF
j_gene: TRBJ1-1; abundance: .; v_gene: TRBV19; d_gene: .; CDR3nt: TGTGCCAGTAGTATTGGTTATTCGAACACTGAAGCTTTCTTT; CDR3aa: CASSIGYSNTEAFF
j_gene: TRBJ2-1; abundance: .; v_gene: TRBV19; d_gene: .; CDR3nt: TGTGCCAGTAGCAAAGCGAGGGTCGTGAATGAGCAGTTCTTC; CDR3aa: CASSKARVVNEQFF
j_gene: TRBJ1-2; abundance: .; v_gene: TRBV5-4; d_gene: .; CDR3nt: TGTGCCAGCAGCTTGGCCGGCCGGACAGACTATGGCTACACCTTC; CDR3aa: CASSLAGRTDYGYTF
j_gene: TRBJ1-1; abundance: .; v_gene: TRBV9; d_gene: .; CDR3nt: TGTGCCAGCAGCGCGACAGTTCAGAACACTGAAGCTTTCTTT; CDR3aa: CASSATVQNTEAFF
j_gene: TRBJ2-1; abundance: .; v_gene: TRBV9; d_gene: TRBD2; CDR3nt: TGTGCCAGCAGCGTAGGGGGCGGGAGCATGGACAATGAGCAGTTCTTC; CDR3aa: CASSVGGGSMDNEQFF
j_gene: TRBJ2-1; abundance: once; v_gene: TRBV25-1; d_gene: .; CDR3nt: TGTGCCAGCAGTGAATTGCCAACAGGGGGGGAGAATGAGCAGTTCTTC; CDR3aa: CASSELPTGGENEQFF
j_gene: TRBJ2-1; abundance: .; v_gene: TRBV27; d_gene: .; CDR3nt: TGTGCCAGCAGTTTTGCCCCCGTCTCCTACAATGAGCAGTTCTTC; CDR3aa: CASSFAPVSYNEQFF
j_gene: TRBJ2-2; abundance: .; v_gene: TRBV2; d_gene: .; CDR3nt: TGTGCCAGCAGTGACGAGCGAAAAAGGTTTTCCGGGGAGCTGTTTTTT; CDR3aa: CASSDERKRFSGELFF
j_gene: TRBJ2-7; abundance: once; v_gene: TRBV28; d_gene: TRBD1; CDR3nt: TGTGCCACCGTACCACACAGGGGAACCTACGAGCAGTACTTC; CDR3aa: CATVPHRGTYEQYF
j_gene: TRBJ2-7; abundance: .; v_gene: TRBV29-1; d_gene: TRBD2; CDR3nt: TGCAGCGTTGAAGGGGGACTACCCGAGACTGGGCAGTACTTC; CDR3aa: CSVEGGLPETGQYF
j_gene: TRBJ1-1; abundance: few; v_gene: TRBV27; d_gene: .; CDR3nt: TGTGCCAGCAGTTTCGGGAGCGGCACTGAAGCTTTCTTT; CDR3aa: CASSFGSGTEAFF